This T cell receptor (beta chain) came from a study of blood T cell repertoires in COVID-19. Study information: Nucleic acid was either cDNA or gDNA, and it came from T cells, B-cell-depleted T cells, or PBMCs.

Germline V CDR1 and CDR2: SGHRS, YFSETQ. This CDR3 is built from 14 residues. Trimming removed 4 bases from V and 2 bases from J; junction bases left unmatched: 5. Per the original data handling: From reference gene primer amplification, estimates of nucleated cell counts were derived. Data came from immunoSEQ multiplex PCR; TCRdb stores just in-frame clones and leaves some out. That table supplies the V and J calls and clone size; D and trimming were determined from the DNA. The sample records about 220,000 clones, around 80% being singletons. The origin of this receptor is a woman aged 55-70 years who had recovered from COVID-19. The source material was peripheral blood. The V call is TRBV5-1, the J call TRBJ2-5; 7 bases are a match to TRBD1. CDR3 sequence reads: CASSTGQVQETQYF. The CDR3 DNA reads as TGCGCCAGCAGCACAGGACAGGTTCAAGAGACCCAGTACTTC.